Below, one T cell receptor (beta chain) is given with its context. Its antigen target is currently unknown. Nothing much larger sits one base from this clone, and base qualities are not available. This entry belongs to a study of cytomegalovirus exposure and HLA in healthy donors listed by TCRdb under 2017. About the investigation overall: An earlier analysis of around 600 of the donors reported 250 to 350 Gb of sequence data and more than 90 million unique TCR beta sequences from approximately 180 million T cells. Roughly 300 gigabases of sequencing data and 80 million or so unique TCR sequences were included in an early release covering 550 to 800 HLA-typed donors. Of the approximately 400 genotyped donors, over 80% were placed in the genetic ancestry cluster associated with self-reported Caucasian donors. The study aimed to test whether signatures of past pathogen exposure could be identified by cataloging public T cell receptors. The T cell repertoires of 700 or so subjects were profiled by immunosequencing and related to cytomegalovirus serostatus. A separate validation cohort of 100 to 150 different subjects was used in addition to the roughly 670-subject first cohort. To predict cytomegalovirus infection status, the study combined high-throughput TCR immunosequencing, statistical association of individual TCRs with disease status, and machine learning. A later analysis re-analyzed previously published TCR beta repertoires from about 730 donors and added high-resolution HLA genotyping to study TCR occurrence patterns. Rather than using new phenotypic data, the later analysis identified candidate immune exposures from TCR beta sequences and from how often those sequences occurred across donors. To decide whether each TCR beta V gene segment behaved as functional or pseudogenic, an earlier analysis of approximately 600 of the donors relied on high-throughput TCR beta sequencing. Donor age, sex, ethnicity and CMV serostatus were compiled alongside the repertoire data. A later genetic analysis used genome-wide SNP genotypes for about 65% of the roughly 670 donors, treating that subset as a discovery cohort. All discovery cohort repertoires had been generated on a single sequencing platform. HLA typing covered class I and class II loci at four-digit resolution. The number of donors typed differed by locus, with roughly 620-630 for A, B, C, DRB1 and DQB1, around 560 for DQA1, about 610 for DPA1, and 400 to 490 for DPB1. Because of strong linkage in the cohort, 5 or 6 DR-DQ haplotypes were treated as single units for association and clustering. Across roughly 420 genotyped donors of the cohort, an average of approximately 220,000 unique TCR beta nucleotide sequences per donor were sequenced, and 15% to 20% of those sequences were non-productive.

The method was the immunoSEQ multiplex PCR assay. The multiplex PCR relied on a mix of 60 forward primers for TCR Vbeta segments and 13 reverse primers for TCR Jbeta segments. The CDR3 region of rearranged TCR beta genes was amplified from genomic DNA by a multiplex PCR assay. Amplified TCR beta libraries were sequenced as 87-base-pair reads on the Illumina HiSeq System. On the authors' methods: Across the 666 repertoires, a later analysis counted approximately 75 million unique TCR beta chains, some 11 million of which were shared by at least two donors. Raw reads were error-corrected and collapsed into unique sequences with a nearest-neighbor algorithm that merged closely related sequences to remove PCR and sequencing errors. CDR3 sequences were aligned to IMGT reference sequences to assign V, D and J gene segments. For a sequence to be retained, at least a six-nucleotide match to both a V gene segment and a J gene segment was required. A rearrangement counted as productive if the CDR3 had no stop codons and remained in frame with V and J, and every other rearrangement counted as non-productive. Following IMGT convention, CDR3 was defined as the stretch from the second conserved V-encoded cysteine to the conserved J-encoded phenylalanine. Sequences without an unambiguous match to a single V gene segment were excluded from the earlier analysis of about 600 of the donors. In an earlier analysis of some 590 of the donors, V segments were called functional above 56.7% productive rearrangements and were called segregating when the between-donor standard deviation exceeded 5%. A statistical classification framework was built to diagnose cytomegalovirus status from the catalog of TCR beta chain sequences. V and J gene assignment, in a later analysis, came from comparing TCR nucleotide sequences with IMGT/GENE-DB human TR gene sequences. The TCRdist pipeline was used in a later analysis to assign CDR3 sequences and most-parsimonious VDJ recombination scenarios. A later analysis defined each TCR beta chain by its CDR3 amino acid sequence plus V-gene family, and excluded reads lacking a unique V-gene family. As a way to deal with suspected cross-contamination and a sequencing artifact, a later analysis dropped nearly 600 nucleotide sequences that were highly shared and had low generation probability. In a later analysis, a clonal expansion index for each public chain was calculated from normalized within-repertoire ranks of inferred template counts. In a later analysis, generation probabilities were computed using a VDJ recombination model fitted to out-of-frame rearrangements, and the results were checked against IGoR. A later analysis scored TCR-TCR, TCR-HLA and TCR-CMV co-occurrence with hypergeometric tests, applying a repertoire-size bias correction to TCR pairs. To estimate false discovery rates, a later analysis permuted the HLA or CMV assignments 20 times. A later analysis grouped co-occurring TCRs with DBSCAN, adding TCRdist sequence similarity when clustering within HLA-allele-positive subsets. Repertoires with fewer than 30,000 or more than 120,000 public chains, plus five repertoires with anomalous nucleotide sharing, were excluded from co-occurrence clustering. The table comes from immuneACCESS by way of TCRdb, which keeps in-frame sequences with V and J called. Part of the clones is missing from these tables; in studies checked, under half for an unresolved V gene and the rest for unknown reasons. V, J and clone size were drawn from that table, and D and trimming were deduced from the DNA. The table for this sample lists about 110,000 clones; approximately 71% of them were counted only once. The ten top clones hold 2% to 2.5% of the sample.

The cohort comprised 670 or so healthy bone marrow donors. At the time of sampling, every cohort member was nominally healthy, though immune exposures that went unrecorded were likely present. The donor tested CMV seronegative, placing the donor among the roughly 340 seronegative members of the cohort. A peripheral blood sample was collected from each donor, and TCR beta sequencing was performed on peripheral blood mononuclear cells. The Qiagen DNeasy Blood Extraction Kit was used to extract genomic DNA from the blood cell samples. Counted from cysteine to phenylalanine, this CDR3 has 17 amino acids. The kept DNA is CDR3 alone, 51 bases in frame from the first base. V loses 4 bases at its end and J loses 4 bases; junction bases beyond the gene matches: 14. The germline V gene provides CDR1 KGHSH and CDR2 LQKENI. The full study reports these points: Most TCR sequences were seen in very few donors, while some public TCRs were found in many individuals. In a later analysis, HLA-associated TCR beta chains showed more clonal expansion and lower generation probabilities than non-associated chains that were equally common. Because HLA typing was unavailable for some donors at each locus, only the typed subset was used in association tests. In both the original and validation cohorts, the classifier was reported to diagnose cytomegalovirus status with high specificity and sensitivity. A few of the identified cytomegalovirus-associated TCR beta chains were confirmed in vitro to be specific for cytomegalovirus antigens. Only TCR beta chains were sequenced in this cohort, and the absence of alpha or paired-chain data limited detectable features. A further reported finding was that TCR beta sequences accurately predicted the HLA-A and HLA-B alleles for most subjects in the first cohort. The authors suggested that the approach could potentially be extended to other disease states and immunological phenotypes. An earlier analysis of approximately 540 of the donors showed that most TCR beta V segments appeared in productive rearrangements either about 87% or about 30% of the time, which broadly matched IMGT annotations. Several of the top co-occurrence clusters appeared to be linked to parvovirus B19, influenza, CMV and Epstein-Barr virus, according to a later analysis. V-gene and J-gene trimming of TCR beta chains was associated with a missense DCLRE1C variant in a later genetic analysis, and the association was replicated in an independent cohort. Compared with the 666-donor mean, donors in an Asian-associated ancestry cluster had fewer N-insertions in productive TCRs, according to a later genetic analysis. Presence/absence analyses assumed roughly uniform sequencing depth across donors, an assumption that may not hold. Specific HLA alleles were associated with some 15,000 TCR beta sequences at a false discovery rate of 0.05 in a later analysis. A cluster of highly shared sequence variants was judged likely to be a technical artifact of the sequencing pipeline. Because counts were too low, about 15 rarely observed V segments, including chromosome 9 orphons, were left out of the earlier analysis of about 620 of the donors. A later analysis found that TCR association rates varied across HLA loci, with DRB1 alleles showing the most associated TCRs and HLA-C alleles the fewest. A total of fewer than 200 TCR beta chains were listed by the study as associated with cytomegalovirus. The 87-base-pair reads could not distinguish some IMGT-functional V segments, including TRBV6-2 and TRBV6-3, so those segments were excluded. According to a later analysis, most CMV-associated TCR beta chains appeared to be HLA-restricted, and the HLA associations seemed to be driven largely by CMV exposure. Immune exposure information for the cohort was limited to CMV serostatus. Linkage disequilibrium might explain the correlated functional status among segregating V segments, but an unknown experimental factor could not be ruled out. Assigning TCR associations to individual alleles was difficult when HLA alleles, especially DR and DQ, strongly co-occurred.

Source material: PBMCs. This sequence originates from a man aged 40-55 years in good health and CMV-seronegative. The chain employs TRBV18 and TRBJ2-5, with 8 central nucleotides matching TRBD1. The CDR3 corresponds to CASSLGQGSLQGETQYF. The nucleotide sequence is given as TGTGCCAGCTCACTAGGACAGGGAAGCCTCCAGGGAGAGACCCAGTACTTC. The CDR3, completed at both ends by the reference TRBV18 and TRBJ2-5 genes, gives the full variable domain NAGVMQNPRHLVRRRGQEARLRCSPMKGHSHVYWYRQLPEEGLKFMVYLQKENIIDESGMPKERFSAEFPKEGPSILRIQQVVRGDSAAYFCASSLGQGSLQGETQYFGPGTRLLVL.